Following are 25 T cell receptor beta chains from one sample sequenced in a study of T cell responses to AZD1222 COVID-19 vaccine. Profiled with immunoSEQ multiplex PCR; TCRdb holds only in-frame clones, not every one. The sample lists 100,000 or so clones; approximately 90% were seen once. The sample in question was peripheral blood, obtained on day 0 of AZD1222 vaccination. The source is an adult in good health.

The rearrangement uses TRBV2 and TRBJ2-7, with 7 nucleotides matching TRBD1. The CDR3 length is 11 residues. Germline loops: CDR1 SNHLY, CDR2 FYNNEI. After removal of 11 bases from V and 4 bases from J, the junction contained 5 bases not matched to a gene. The CDR3 reads CAGTQGYEQYF. Here the CDR3 DNA reads TGTGCCGGGACACAGGGGTACGAGCAGTACTTC.

The chain carries TRBV7-2 and TRBJ1-3; the D is unclear. V was pared by 5 bases and J by 6 bases, with 8 bases between. This CDR3 contains 12 residues. Germline V lookup: CDR1 SGHTA, CDR2 FQGNSA. CDR3 DNA sequence: TGTGCCAGCAGCCCCACAGAAAACACCATATATTTT. Protein: CASSPTENTIYF.

This chain uses TRBV9 with TRBJ2-1; TRBD2 matches 8 bases. The V gene end was trimmed by 4 bases and the J gene end by 4 bases; junction bases not matched to a gene: 7. The CDR3 is made up of 15 amino acids. The germline V gene encodes CDR1 SGDLS and CDR2 YYNGEE. CDR3 loop: CASSPRGGAYNEQFF. CDR3 sequence (DNA): TGTGCCAGCAGCCCCCGGGGGGGGGCTTACAATGAGCAGTTCTTC.

J is TRBJ1-1 and V is TRBV6-5; 8 bases match TRBD1. The germline V gene encodes CDR1 MNHEY and CDR2 SVGAGI. The CDR3 sequence is 14 residues long. Germline trimming cut 5 bases from V and 6 bases from J; bases unmatched to any gene: 8. The CDR3, as DNA: TGTGCCAGCAGTCTCGACAGGGGTGGGGCTGAAGCTTTCTTT. It codes for CASSLDRGGAEAFF.

The chain recombines TRBV6-1 with TRBJ2-7; D gene uncertain. Trimming shortened V by 0 bases and J by 2 bases, and 5 bases separated the two germline ends. The CDR3 sequence is 13 residues long. Germline V lookup: CDR1 MNHNS, CDR2 SASEGT. The CDR3 here is CASSEAPTYEQYF. CDR3 in DNA: TGTGCCAGCAGTGAAGCCCCGACCTACGAGCAGTACTTC.

The chain uses TRBV7-9 and TRBJ2-1; TRBD2 matches at 7 bases. From germline, CDR1 is SEHNR and CDR2 FQNEAQ (reference sequence). With 2 bases clipped from V and 0 bases from J, the junction kept 4 bases outside the gene matches. This CDR3 has 16 amino acids. The CDR3 is CASSLNLADSYNEQFF. The CDR3 coding sequence is TGTGCCAGCAGCTTAAATCTAGCGGACTCCTACAATGAGCAGTTCTTC.

The genes are TRBV12-3 or TRBV12-4 and TRBJ2-5; a possible D gene is TRBD1 (5 bases). The CDR3 sequence is 12 residues long. Trimming removed 1 base from V and 9 bases from J, with 9 bases in between. The chain's CDR3 is CASSLDVRAQYF. The CDR3 DNA reads TGTGCCAGCAGTTTAGATGTCAGGGCCCAGTACTTC.

This clone was seen a handful of times. The chain has TRBV30 and TRBJ2-1; TRBD2 might be the D (6 bases). Trimming took off 3 bases at V and 2 bases at J, with 11 bases between the two ends. CDR1 and CDR2 (germline): GTSNPN, SVGIG (reference sequence). This CDR3 comprises 14 residues. The CDR3 bases are TGTGCCTGGAGGGGCGGGGTAACCTACAATGAGCAGTTCTTC. Amino acid sequence: CAWRGGVTYNEQFF. Based on the CDR3 plus reference TRBV30 and TRBJ2-1, the full variable domain is SQTIHQWPATLVQPVGSPLSLECTVEGTSNPNLYWYRQAAGRGLQLLFYSVGIGQISSEVPQNLSASRPQDRQFILSSKKLLLSDSGFYLCAWRGGVTYNEQFFGPGTRLTVL.

A single count supports this clone. V usage is TRBV5-1 and J usage is TRBJ1-2; D is possibly TRBD1 (5 bases). Trimming pared 0 bases from V and 4 bases from J, leaving 10 bases between. CDR1 and CDR2 (germline): SGHRS, YFSETQ. This CDR3 comprises 14 residues. CDR3 region: CASSLDHGTYGYTF. The DNA for the CDR3 is TGCGCCAGCAGCTTGGATCACGGGACCTATGGCTACACCTTC.

The chain couples TRBV29-1 to TRBJ2-3; D unresolved. Trimming took off 4 bases at V and 6 bases at J, with 14 bases between the two ends. CDR1 is SQVTM and CDR2 is ANQGSEA in the germline V gene. This CDR3 contains 13 residues. CDR3 region: CSVGEVSSDTQYF. DNA of the CDR3: TGCAGCGTTGGGGAAGTGAGTTCGGATACGCAGTATTTT.

The V and J genes are TRBV6-5 and TRBJ1-2; TRBD1 aligns across 10 bases. Germline V gene sequence: CDR1 MNHEY, CDR2 SVGAGI. The V gene end was trimmed by 8 bases and the J gene end by 2 bases; junction bases not matched to a gene: 8. The CDR3 is 15 residues long. CDR3 region: CASFGVDRGNYGYTF. As DNA, the CDR3 is TGTGCCAGCTTTGGGGTGGACAGGGGGAACTATGGCTACACCTTC.

The chain couples TRBV19 to TRBJ1-2, with no clear D. CDR3 length equals 13 residues. From germline, CDR1 is LNHDA and CDR2 SQIVND (reference sequence). The ends were cut back, 3 bases at V and 8 bases at J, with 13 bases in the middle. The CDR3 sequence is CASSIRPLRGYTF. DNA for the CDR3: TGTGCCAGTAGTATCCGACCGTTAAGGGGCTACACCTTC.

The CDR3: CASSRTGDTQYF. The DNA of the CDR3 is TGTGCCAGCAGCAGGACAGGAGATACGCAGTATTTT. V gene TRBV6-2 or TRBV6-3 combines with J gene TRBJ2-3; 7 bases align to TRBD1. J lost 5 bases, V lost 6 bases, and 2 bases had no gene match. The CDR3 loop spans 12 amino acids. CDR1 is MNHEY, CDR2 SVGEGT, per germline.

This clone was seen only once. This chain joins TRBV4-3 and TRBJ2-1; D perhaps matches TRBD2 (6 bases). The V gene lost 0 bases and the J gene lost 2 bases, with 8 bases spanning the gap. Germline CDR1 is LGHNA and CDR2 is YSLEER. The CDR3 contains 15 residues. Written as DNA, the CDR3 is TGCGCCAGCAGCCAAGACCCGGGGGCCTACAATGAGCAGTTCTTC. Amino acids: CASSQDPGAYNEQFF.

This clone was counted a few times. At one end, the junction sequence differs from germline, possibly due to a read error. The rearrangement joins TRBV20-1 to TRBJ2-7, with 11 positions matching TRBD2. The CDR3 is made up of 11 amino acids. CDR1 is DFQATT, CDR2 SNEGSKA, per germline (reference sequence). The CDR3: CSASELAGANF. The DNA for the CDR3 is TGCAGTGCTAGTGAACTAGCGGGGGCAAACTTC.

V is TRBV28 and J is TRBJ2-5; 8 nucleotides match TRBD1. V was pared by 6 bases and J by 4 bases, with 7 bases of the junction left unmatched. The CDR3 loop spans 14 amino acids. CDR1 is MDHEN, CDR2 SYDVKM, per germline. The CDR3 here is CASRPTGGVETQYF. The CDR3 nucleotides read TGTGCCAGCAGACCCACAGGGGGAGTAGAGACCCAGTACTTC.

The rearrangement joins TRBV6-6 to TRBJ2-5; perhaps TRBD1 as D (5 bases). Per the germline V gene, CDR1 is MNHNY and CDR2 is SVGAGI (reference sequence). Trimming removed 5 bases at V and 7 bases at J, with 14 bases between. The CDR3 runs to 13 residues. The CDR3 spells CASSQQGSGTQYF. CDR3 nucleotides: TGTGCCAGCAGTCAGCAGGGAAGTGGGACCCAGTACTTC.

The chain recombines TRBV3-1 (or the pseudogene TRBV3-2) with TRBJ2-7; unclear D gene. CDR3 length equals 15 residues. From germline, CDR1 is LGHDT and CDR2 YNNKEL (reference sequence). Trimming cost V 0 bases and J 0 bases, with 9 bases left between them. The CDR3 here is CASSQDFRTSYEQYF. The CDR3 coding sequence is TGTGCCAGCAGCCAAGATTTCCGGACCTCCTACGAGCAGTACTTC.

The chain has TRBV5-4 and TRBJ2-7, with 10 bases that match TRBD1. V lost 5 bases and J lost 1; bases outside the gene matches: 6. This CDR3 contains 15 residues. Germline lookup yields CDR1 SGHNT and CDR2 YYREEE (reference sequence). CDR3 residues: CASSPPGQGSYEQYF. Here the CDR3 DNA reads TGTGCCAGCAGTCCTCCGGGACAGGGGTCCTACGAGCAGTACTTC.

V is TRBV5-1 and J is TRBJ2-3; TRBD1 matches 8 bases. The length of the CDR3 is 14 residues. Germline-derived CDR1 and CDR2 are SGHRS and YFSETQ. V was pared by 5 bases and J by 1 base, with 3 bases of the junction left unmatched. The CDR3 DNA is TGCGCCAGCAGACCGGGACAGGGCACAGATACGCAGTATTTT. Protein product: CASRPGQGTDTQYF.

The chain carries TRBV7-3 and TRBJ1-1, with D possibly being TRBD1 (5 bases). Germline CDR1 SGHTA, CDR2 FQGTGA. This CDR3 contains 14 residues. Trimming cost V 5 bases and J 5 bases, with 15 bases left between them. The CDR3 reads CASSLEKGVTEAFF. CDR3 nucleotide sequence: TGTGCCAGCAGCCTAGAGAAAGGGGTAACTGAAGCTTTCTTT.

V and J are TRBV30 and TRBJ1-2, with 9 bases fitting TRBD1. This CDR3 is 15 amino acids long. Unmatched junction bases numbered 8, after V lost 2 bases and J lost 4 bases. Germline CDR1 and CDR2: GTSNPN and SVGIG (reference sequence). CDR3 loop: CAWSQTQQGAYGYTF. For the CDR3, the DNA is TGTGCCTGGAGTCAGACCCAACAGGGGGCCTATGGCTACACCTTC.

This chain joins TRBV5-4 and TRBJ1-6; weak D call: TRBD1 (5 bases). Germline V lookup: CDR1 SGHNT, CDR2 YYREEE (reference sequence). The CDR3 sequence is 12 residues long. Trimming removed 3 bases from V and 7 bases from J, with 5 bases in between. The CDR3 reads CASSSGNSPLHF. The CDR3 nucleotides read TGTGCCAGCAGCTCAGGGAATTCACCCCTCCACTTT.

The genes are TRBV24-1 and TRBJ2-1, with 8 bases lining up with TRBD2. The length of the CDR3 is 14 residues. Germline V gene sequence: CDR1 KGHDR, CDR2 SFDVKD. The V and J ends lost 12 bases and 3 bases, in that order; junction bases with no gene match: 9. The CDR3 loop is CASGGERDYNEQFF. In DNA form, the CDR3 reads TGTGCCTCGGGGGGGGAGCGAGACTACAATGAGCAGTTCTTC.

The CDR3 here is CASGGVDSPLHF. As DNA, the CDR3 is TGTGCCAGCGGAGGGGTGGACTCACCCCTCCACTTT. The chain links TRBV6-6 to TRBJ1-6; TRBD1 might be the D (5 bases). The CDR3 covers 12 residues. Per the germline V gene, CDR1 is MNHNY and CDR2 is SVGAGI (reference sequence). V lost 8 bases to trimming and J lost 10 bases, with 12 bases between them.